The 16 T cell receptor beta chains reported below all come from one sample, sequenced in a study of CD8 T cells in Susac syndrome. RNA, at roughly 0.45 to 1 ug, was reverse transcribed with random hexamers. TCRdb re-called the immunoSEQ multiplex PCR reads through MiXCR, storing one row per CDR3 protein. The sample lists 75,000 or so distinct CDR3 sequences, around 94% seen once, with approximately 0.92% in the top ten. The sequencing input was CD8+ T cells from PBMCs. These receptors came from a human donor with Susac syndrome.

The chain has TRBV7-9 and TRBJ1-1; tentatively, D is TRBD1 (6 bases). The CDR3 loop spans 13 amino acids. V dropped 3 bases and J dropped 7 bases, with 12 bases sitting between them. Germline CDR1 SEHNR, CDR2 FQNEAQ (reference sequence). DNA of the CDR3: TGTGCCAGCAGCTTCAGTGAAGGGGGTGAAGCTTTCTTT. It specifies CASSFSEGGEAFF.

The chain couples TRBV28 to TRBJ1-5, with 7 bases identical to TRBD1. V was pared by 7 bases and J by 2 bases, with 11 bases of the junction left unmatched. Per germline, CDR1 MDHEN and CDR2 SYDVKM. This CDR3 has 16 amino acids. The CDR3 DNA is TGTGCCAGCATCAACCAGGGGGAATCTCGCAATCAGCCCCAGCATTTT. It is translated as CASINQGESRNQPQHF.

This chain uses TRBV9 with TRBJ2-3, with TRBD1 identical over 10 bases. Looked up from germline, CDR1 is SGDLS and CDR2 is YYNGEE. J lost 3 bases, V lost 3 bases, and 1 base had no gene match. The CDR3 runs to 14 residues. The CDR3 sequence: CASSAGQGTDTQYF. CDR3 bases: TGTGCCAGCAGCGCGGGACAGGGGACAGATACGCAGTATTTT. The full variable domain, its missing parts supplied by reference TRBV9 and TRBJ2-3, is DSGVTQTPKHLITATGQRVTLRCSPRSGDLSVYWYQQSLDQGLQFLIQYYNGEERAKGNILERFSAQQFPDLHSELNLSSLELGDSALYFCASSAGQGTDTQYFGPGTRLTVL.

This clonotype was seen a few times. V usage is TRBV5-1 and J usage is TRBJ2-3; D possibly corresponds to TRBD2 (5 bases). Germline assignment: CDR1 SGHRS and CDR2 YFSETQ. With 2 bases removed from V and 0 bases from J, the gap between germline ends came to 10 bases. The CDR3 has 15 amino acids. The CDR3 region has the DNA TGCGCCAGCAGCTTAACGGGGAGTAGCACAGATACGCAGTATTTT. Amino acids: CASSLTGSSTDTQYF.

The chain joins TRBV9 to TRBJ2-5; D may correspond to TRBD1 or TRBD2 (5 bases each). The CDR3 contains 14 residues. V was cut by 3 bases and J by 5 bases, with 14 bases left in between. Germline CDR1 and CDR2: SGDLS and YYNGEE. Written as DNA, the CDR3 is TGTGCCAGCAGCGCATCGGGGCGCGGTGAGACCCAGTACTTC. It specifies CASSASGRGETQYF.

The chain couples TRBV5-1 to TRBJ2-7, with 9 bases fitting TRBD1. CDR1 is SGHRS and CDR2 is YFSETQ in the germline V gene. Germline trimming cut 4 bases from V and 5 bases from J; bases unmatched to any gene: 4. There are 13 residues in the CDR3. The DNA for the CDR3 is TGCGCCAGCAGCCCCTGGACAGGGGACGAGCAGTACTTC. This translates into CASSPWTGDEQYF.

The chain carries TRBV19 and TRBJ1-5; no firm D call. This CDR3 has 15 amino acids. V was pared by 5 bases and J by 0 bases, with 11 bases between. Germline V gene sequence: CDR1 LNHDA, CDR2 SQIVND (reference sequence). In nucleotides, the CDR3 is TGTGCCAGTAGTCGTTCACGAGATAGCAATCAGCCCCAGCATTTT. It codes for CASSRSRDSNQPQHF.

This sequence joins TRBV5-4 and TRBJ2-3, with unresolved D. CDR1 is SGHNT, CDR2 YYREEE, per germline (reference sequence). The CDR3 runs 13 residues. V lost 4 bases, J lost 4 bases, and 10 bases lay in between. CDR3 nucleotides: TGTGCCAGCAGCCAACTTCTGTCAGATACGCAGTATTTT. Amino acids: CASSQLLSDTQYF.

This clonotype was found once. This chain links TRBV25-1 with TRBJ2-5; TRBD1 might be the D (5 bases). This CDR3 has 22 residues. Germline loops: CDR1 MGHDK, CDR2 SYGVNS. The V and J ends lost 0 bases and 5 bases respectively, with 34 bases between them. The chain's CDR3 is CASSEYGVGRGSLGRSRETQYF. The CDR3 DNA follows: TGTGCCAGCAGTGAATACGGTGTTGGAAGGGGATCTCTTGGCAGGTCAAGGGAGACCCAGTACTTC.

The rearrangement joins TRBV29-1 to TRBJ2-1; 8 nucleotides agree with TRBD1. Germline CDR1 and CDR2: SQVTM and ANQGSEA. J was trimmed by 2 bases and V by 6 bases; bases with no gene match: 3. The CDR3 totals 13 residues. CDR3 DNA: TGCAGCGTCGGGACAGGCGCCTACAATGAGCAGTTCTTC. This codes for CSVGTGAYNEQFF.

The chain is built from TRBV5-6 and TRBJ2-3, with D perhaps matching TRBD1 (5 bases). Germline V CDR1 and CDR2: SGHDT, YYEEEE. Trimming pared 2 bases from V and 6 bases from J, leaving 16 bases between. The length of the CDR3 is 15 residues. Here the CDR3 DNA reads TGTGCCAGCAGCTTTACTGTCTGGGGCGCGGATACGCAGTATTTT. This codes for CASSFTVWGADTQYF.

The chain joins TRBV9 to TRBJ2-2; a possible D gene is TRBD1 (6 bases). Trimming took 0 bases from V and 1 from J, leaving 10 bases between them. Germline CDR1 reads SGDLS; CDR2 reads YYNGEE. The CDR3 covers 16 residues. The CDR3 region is CASSVEGHWNTGELFF. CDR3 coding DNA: TGTGCCAGCAGCGTAGAGGGACATTGGAACACCGGGGAGCTGTTTTTT.

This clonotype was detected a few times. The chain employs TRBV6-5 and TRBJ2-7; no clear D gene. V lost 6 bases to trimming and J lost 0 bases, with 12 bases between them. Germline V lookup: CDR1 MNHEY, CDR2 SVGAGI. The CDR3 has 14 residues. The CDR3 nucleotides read TGTGCCAGCAGCCCCGACCTCAGCTCCTACGAGCAGTACTTC. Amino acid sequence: CASSPDLSSYEQYF.

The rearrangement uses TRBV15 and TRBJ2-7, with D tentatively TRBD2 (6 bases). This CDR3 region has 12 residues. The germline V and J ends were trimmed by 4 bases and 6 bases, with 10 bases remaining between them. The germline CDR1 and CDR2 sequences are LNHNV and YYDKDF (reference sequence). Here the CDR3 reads CATSTTSREQYF. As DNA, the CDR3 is TGTGCCACCAGCACGACTAGTCGCGAGCAGTACTTC. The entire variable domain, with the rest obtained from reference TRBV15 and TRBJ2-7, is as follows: DAMVIQNPRYQVTQFGKPVTLSCSQTLNHNVMYWYQQKSSQAPKLLFHYYDKDFNNEADTPDNFQSRRPNTSFCFLDIRSPGLGDTAMYLCATSTTSREQYFGPGTRLTVT.

CDR3 loop: CAISDPALSYNEQFF. The CDR3 region has the DNA TGTGCCATCAGTGACCCGGCCCTCTCCTACAATGAGCAGTTCTTC. V usage is TRBV10-3 and J usage is TRBJ2-1; D gene unclear. Germline CDR1 ENHRY, CDR2 SYGVKD. CDR3 size: 15 residues. V dropped 3 bases and J dropped 0 bases, with 9 bases sitting between them.

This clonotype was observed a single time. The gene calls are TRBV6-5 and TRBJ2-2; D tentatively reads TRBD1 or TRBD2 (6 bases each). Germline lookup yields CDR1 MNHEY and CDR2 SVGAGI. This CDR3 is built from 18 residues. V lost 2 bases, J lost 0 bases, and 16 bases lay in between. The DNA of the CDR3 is TGTGCCAGCAGTTACGCGGGACCAGGGGCAACGAACACCGGGGAGCTGTTTTTT. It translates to CASSYAGPGATNTGELFF.